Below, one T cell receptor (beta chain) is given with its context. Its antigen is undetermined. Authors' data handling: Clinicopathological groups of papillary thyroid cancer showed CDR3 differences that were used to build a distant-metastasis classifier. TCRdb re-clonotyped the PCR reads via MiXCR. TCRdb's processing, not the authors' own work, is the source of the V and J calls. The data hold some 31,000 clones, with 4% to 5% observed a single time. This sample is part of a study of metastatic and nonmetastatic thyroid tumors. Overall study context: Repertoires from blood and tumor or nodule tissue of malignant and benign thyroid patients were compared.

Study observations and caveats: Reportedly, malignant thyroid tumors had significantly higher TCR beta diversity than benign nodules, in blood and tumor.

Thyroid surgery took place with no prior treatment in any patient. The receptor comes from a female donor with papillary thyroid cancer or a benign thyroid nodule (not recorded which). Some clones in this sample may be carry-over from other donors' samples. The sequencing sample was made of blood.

This chain's CDR3 is CASSYSQGITEAFF. For the CDR3, the DNA is TGTGCCAGCAGTTACTCGCAGGGGATCACTGAAGCTTTCTTT. The chain joins TRBV6-2 or TRBV6-3 to TRBJ1-1, with a possible D match to TRBD1 (6 bases). Germline V gene sequence: CDR1 MNHEY, CDR2 SVGEGT. The CDR3 loop spans 14 amino acids. V shed 0 bases and J shed 4 bases, with 9 bases lying between them.